The 15 T cell receptor beta chains presented below share a single source sample, sequenced in a study of glioma-infiltrating T cells after dendritic cell vaccination. Measured with immunoSEQ multiplex PCR; TCRdb has only the in-frame clones, and not every one. This sample has approximately 82,000 clones, with 85% to 90% found just once. The specimen was blood, collected before dendritic cell vaccination. These receptor sequences come from a human donor with glioblastoma.

V is TRBV27 and J is TRBJ2-7; 10 bases map to TRBD1. Trimming cost V 11 bases and J 4 bases; bases outside gene matches: 14. This CDR3 is built from 15 residues. The V gene's germline CDR1 is MNHEY and CDR2 SMNVEV (reference sequence). This CDR3 reads CASHKGGQGPYEQYF. CDR3 sequence (DNA): TGTGCCTCACACAAGGGGGGACAGGGGCCATACGAGCAGTACTTC.

Here the CDR3 DNA reads TGCGCCAGCAGCTTGGATGCAGCGGGGAGGGGAGAGACCCAGTACTTC. It is translated as CASSLDAAGRGETQYF. The rearrangement uses TRBV5-1 and TRBJ2-5, with TRBD2 matching over 7 bases. Germline CDR1 is SGHRS and CDR2 is YFSETQ. The CDR3 has 16 residues. Unmatched junction bases numbered 9, after V lost 0 bases and J lost 4 bases.

The rearrangement links TRBV7-2 to TRBJ2-3, with D possibly TRBD2 on 5 matching bases. V lost 4 bases and J lost 4, with 12 bases in between. CDR3 length: 14 residues. Germline assignment: CDR1 SGHTA and CDR2 FQGNSA. The CDR3 DNA reads TGTGCCAGCAGCTCTGGAGGTGGAGCAGATACGCAGTATTTT. Residues: CASSSGGGADTQYF.

The CDR3 sequence: CASSRGQQDYGYTF. The CDR3 bases are TGTGCCAGCTCTAGGGGGCAGCAAGACTATGGCTACACCTTC. The V call is TRBV10-3, the J call TRBJ1-2; 7 bases are a match to TRBD1. Germline V CDR1 and CDR2: ENHRY, SYGVKD. Unmatched junction bases numbered 11, after V lost 10 bases and J lost 3 bases. The CDR3 length is 14 residues.

V usage is TRBV6-1 and J usage is TRBJ2-5; weak D call: TRBD2 (7 bases). Trimming removed 0 bases from V and 4 bases from J, with 18 bases in between. CDR1 and CDR2 (germline): MNHNS, SASEGT. The CDR3 length is 17 residues. Here the CDR3 DNA reads TGTGCCAGCAGTGAAGCGGGGAGGGGGGCAGCGGGAGAGACCCAGTACTTC. It yields the protein CASSEAGRGAAGETQYF.

The rearrangement joins TRBV5-1 to TRBJ1-1; D is unclear. This CDR3 has 13 amino acids. Germline V CDR1 and CDR2: SGHRS, YFSETQ. Trimming took 5 bases from V and 1 from J, leaving 9 bases between them. CDR3 protein: CASRRQGNTEAFF. The CDR3 DNA reads as TGCGCCAGCAGACGACAAGGGAACACTGAAGCTTTCTTT.

The genes are TRBV2 and TRBJ1-1; tentative D call: TRBD1 (5 bases). This CDR3 is built from 11 residues. The V gene lost 8 bases and the J gene lost 5 bases, with 9 bases spanning the gap. In germline, CDR1 is SNHLY, CDR2 FYNNEI. The CDR3, as DNA: TGTGCCAGCTCGAAGGGGACTGAAGCTTTCTTT. Its translation: CASSKGTEAFF.

J is TRBJ2-3 and V is TRBV11-3, with D perhaps TRBD2 (5 bases). CDR3 length: 13 amino acids. The germline CDR1 and CDR2 sequences are SGHNT and YENEEA. V lost 5 bases, J lost 2 bases, and 8 bases lay in between. Here the CDR3 reads CASSRTFTDTQYF. The CDR3 nucleotides read TGTGCCAGCAGCCGGACTTTCACAGATACGCAGTATTTT. The variable domain in full, with the rest retrieved from reference TRBV11-3 and TRBJ2-3, is EAGVVQSPRYKIIEKKQPVAFWCNPISGHNTLYWYLQNLGQGPELLIRYENEEAVDDSQLPKDRFSAERLKGVDSTLKIQPAELGDSAVYLCASSRTFTDTQYFGPGTRLTVL.

This rearrangement joins TRBV6-1 to TRBJ2-1; 9 nucleotides line up with TRBD2. The CDR3 has 14 amino acids. Germline values: CDR1 MNHNS, CDR2 SASEGT. The V gene end was trimmed by 10 bases and the J gene end by 8 bases; junction bases not matched to a gene: 12. DNA of the CDR3: TGTGCCACGTCGCGAGTAGCGGGAGTTTATGAGCAGTTCTTC. Encoded protein: CATSRVAGVYEQFF.

On this clone: The sample contains more than one DNA sequence encoding this CDR3. The chain couples TRBV30 to TRBJ1-4; no clear D gene. Germline V gene data show CDR1 as GTSNPN and CDR2 as SVGIG (reference sequence). Trimming pared 2 bases from V and 8 bases from J, leaving 6 bases between. The CDR3 runs 11 residues. The CDR3 DNA follows: TGTGCCTGGAGTCAACAGGAAAAACTGTTTTTT. This sequence encodes CAWSQQEKLFF. The whole variable domain, remainder taken from reference TRBV30 and TRBJ1-4, is SQTIHQWPATLVQPVGSPLSLECTVEGTSNPNLYWYRQAAGRGLQLLFYSVGIGQISSEVPQNLSASRPQDRQFILSSKKLLLSDSGFYLCAWSQQEKLFFGSGTQLSVL.

The J gene is TRBJ2-7, the V gene TRBV18; TRBD2 is a possible D gene (6 bases). Germline CDR1 KGHSH, CDR2 LQKENI. This CDR3 contains 14 residues. With 0 bases removed from V and 1 base from J, the gap between germline ends came to 7 bases. CDR3 region: CASSPPGGSYEQYF. As DNA, the CDR3 is TGTGCCAGCTCACCACCGGGGGGATCCTACGAGCAGTACTTC.

The chain employs TRBV27 and TRBJ1-3; 7 positions agree with TRBD1. With 6 bases clipped from V and 4 bases from J, the junction kept 6 bases outside the gene matches. CDR3 length equals 14 residues. CDR1 MNHEY and CDR2 SMNVEV come from the germline V gene (reference sequence). The CDR3 sequence is CASRSTGQGNTIYF. Written as DNA, the CDR3 is TGTGCCAGCAGATCAACGGGACAGGGAAACACCATATATTTT.

The rearrangement links TRBV7-9 to TRBJ2-2; 8 nucleotides match TRBD2. The CDR3 covers 16 residues. Germline CDR1 and CDR2: SEHNR and FQNEAQ (reference sequence). With 5 bases clipped from V and 5 bases from J, the junction kept 10 bases outside the gene matches. This CDR3 is CASSGGLAGYTGELFF. CDR3 nucleotide sequence: TGTGCCAGCAGCGGCGGGCTAGCGGGTTATACCGGGGAGCTGTTTTTT. Full variable domain (outside the CDR3, taken from reference TRBV7-9 and TRBJ2-2): DTGVSQNPRHKITKRGQNVTFRCDPISEHNRLYWYRQTLGQGPEFLTYFQNEAQLEKSRLLSDRFSAERPKGSFSTLEIQRTEQGDSAMYLCASSGGLAGYTGELFFGEGSRLTVL.

To note about this clone: At the DNA level, this CDR3 is encoded by other sequences in the same sample as well. V gene TRBV29-1 combines with J gene TRBJ2-7; 10 bases fit TRBD1. Germline assignment: CDR1 SQVTM and CDR2 ANQGSEA. V shed 1 base, J shed 3 bases, and the junction held 0 bases outside the gene matches. The CDR3 consists of 13 residues. CDR3 DNA: TGCAGCGTTGAAGGGACAGGGGGCTACGAGCAGTACTTC. Residues: CSVEGTGGYEQYF.

CDR3 protein: CASSVGRTGISNQPQHF. CDR3 coding DNA: TGTGCCAGTAGTGTCGGACGGACAGGGATTAGCAATCAGCCCCAGCATTTT. V is TRBV19 and J is TRBJ1-5, with 8 bases lining up with TRBD1. Germline V gene data show CDR1 as LNHDA and CDR2 as SQIVND (reference sequence). With V trimmed by 5 bases and J by 0 bases, 9 bases remained unmatched. CDR3 length equals 17 residues.